Below, 6 T cell receptor beta chains from the same sample are listed, as sequenced in a study of CD8 T cells in ankylosing spondylitis. TCRdb re-called the 5' RACE reads with MiXCR, one entry per CDR3 protein. The data hold 250,000 to 400,000 distinct CDR3 sequences, with more than 9% observed a single time. Specimen: blood, either unsorted or a sorted T cell fraction (not recorded which). All receptors derive from a female donor with ankylosing spondylitis or in good health (not recorded which).

This clonotype was seen only a few times. The genes are TRBV28 and TRBJ2-7; D is undetermined. Germline V gene lookup returns CDR1 MDHEN and CDR2 SYDVKM. This CDR3 comprises 15 residues. V lost 2 bases to trimming and J lost 0 bases, with 11 bases between them. The CDR3 loop reads CASSLRAALSYEQYF. The DNA for the CDR3 is TGTGCCAGCAGTTTACGGGCAGCCCTCTCCTACGAGCAGTACTTC.

This clonotype was picked up many times. V usage is TRBV15 and J usage is TRBJ1-6; unclear D gene. The V end lost 0 bases, the J end lost 11 bases, and 5 bases lay between the germline ends. The CDR3 runs 12 residues. Germline V lookup: CDR1 LNHNV, CDR2 YYDKDF (reference sequence). CDR3 bases: TGTGCCACCAGCAGAGATCGCGCACCCCTCCACTTT. This gives the protein CATSRDRAPLHF. Full variable domain (missing parts from reference TRBV15 and TRBJ1-6): DAMVIQNPRYQVTQFGKPVTLSCSQTLNHNVMYWYQQKSSQAPKLLFHYYDKDFNNEADTPDNFQSRRPNTSFCFLDIRSPGLGDTAMYLCATSRDRAPLHFGNGTRLTVT.

This clonotype was recorded a few times. The CDR3 sequence is CASSRNRGSNQPQHF. In nucleotides, the CDR3 is TGTGCCAGCTCACGGAATAGGGGATCGAATCAGCCCCAGCATTTT. The chain couples TRBV18 to TRBJ1-5; possibly TRBD1 for D (5 bases). Germline CDR1 and CDR2: KGHSH and LQKENI. CDR3 length equals 15 residues. V was trimmed by 4 bases and J by 4 bases, leaving 14 bases between them.

This clonotype has ten or more counts. The V call is TRBV6-5, the J call TRBJ1-5, with TRBD1 matching over 7 bases. The CDR3 contains 19 residues. Germline assignment: CDR1 MNHEY and CDR2 SVGAGI. V was pared by 2 bases and J by 2 bases, with 15 bases of the junction left unmatched. This chain's CDR3 is CASSYPGGTMMDGNQPQHF. CDR3 DNA sequence: TGTGCCAGCAGTTACCCAGGGGGGACTATGATGGATGGCAATCAGCCCCAGCATTTT.

This clonotype was detected many times. The CDR3 bases are TGTGCCAGCAGCCCAGATTTAGGCACAGATACGCAGTATTTT. This gives the protein CASSPDLGTDTQYF. This chain uses TRBV3-1 with TRBJ2-3; no firm D call. CDR3 length: 14 amino acids. V dropped 4 bases and J dropped 1 base, with 9 bases sitting between them. Germline V lookup: CDR1 LGHDT, CDR2 YNNKEL (reference sequence).

This clonotype showed up many times. This chain uses TRBV29-1 with TRBJ2-6, with D possibly TRBD2 on 5 matching bases. V lost 5 bases and J lost 4, with 15 bases in between. This CDR3 spans 15 amino acids. Germline V gene sequence: CDR1 SQVTM, CDR2 ANQGSEA. The CDR3 DNA reads as TGCAGCGTTCCCGGACTCATAGCAGGGGCCAACGTCCTGACTTTC. It specifies CSVPGLIAGANVLTF.